This T cell receptor beta chain derives from a study of CD8 T cells in ankylosing spondylitis. Germline V gene lookup returns CDR1 WNHNN and CDR2 SYGVQD (reference sequence). CDR3 size: 15 residues. J lost 7 bases, V lost 3 bases, and 11 bases had no gene match. MiXCR was run by TCRdb on the 5' RACE reads, yielding one entry per CDR3 protein. The sample holds under 450,000 distinct CDR3 sequences, roughly 17% seen once. Note on this clonotype: Its specificity is not known.

Study-wide results and limits: The study identified a TCR beta motif of under 10 highly homologous variants that appeared characteristic of ankylosing spondylitis blood.

The specimen was blood, either unsorted or a sorted T cell fraction (not recorded which). The sequence derives from a male donor with ankylosing spondylitis. This chain connects TRBV10-1 to TRBJ1-2; 7 bases are a match to TRBD1. CDR3 loop: CASSEDRDFPRGYTF. The CDR3 DNA reads as TGCGCCAGCAGTGAAGACAGGGACTTCCCGCGTGGCTACACCTTC.